This entry lists 3 T cell receptor beta chains sequenced from one sample in a study of blood T cell repertoires in COVID-19 (dated by TCRdb to 2018 to 2020). Receptor amplification or capture employed the immunoSEQ multiplex PCR assay. Sourced from immuneACCESS, this table was stored by TCRdb with only in-frame sequences that have V and J called. A share of the clones is absent; for the studies checked, an unresolved V gene accounts for under half, and the remainder has no known explanation. The sample table records roughly 380,000 clones; 89% of these occur just once. Of the sample, approximately 1.5% falls within the top ten clones. The sample comprised peripheral blood. These receptors were obtained from a woman in her thirties or forties with COVID-19, enrolled during active disease.

As DNA, the CDR3 is TGTGCCAGCAATAGACTGTTACCAGATACGCAGTATTTT. It yields the protein CASNRLLPDTQYF. The rearrangement links TRBV11-2 to TRBJ2-3; D unclear. Per germline, CDR1 SGHAT and CDR2 FQNNGV. The V end lost 7 bases, the J end lost 4 bases, and 12 bases lay between the germline ends. This CDR3 contains 13 residues. Complete variable domain (other parts from reference TRBV11-2 and TRBJ2-3): EAGVAQSPRYKIIEKRQSVAFWCNPISGHATLYWYQQILGQGPKLLIQFQNNGVVDDSQLPKDRFSAERLKGVDSTLKIQPAKLEDSAVYLCASNRLLPDTQYFGPGTRLTVL.

V and J are TRBV5-6 and TRBJ2-3; D may be TRBD1 (5 bases). V lost 3 bases and J 0 bases, leaving 11 bases between the germline ends. Germline CDR1 is SGHDT and CDR2 is YYEEEE. The CDR3 consists of 15 residues. For the CDR3, the DNA is TGTGCCAGCAGCTCAATAGGGGCCAGCACAGATACGCAGTATTTT. It is translated as CASSSIGASTDTQYF.

The chain is built from TRBV19 and TRBJ2-7, with a tentative D call TRBD1 (6 bases). The germline V and J ends were trimmed by 7 bases and 1 base, with 14 bases remaining between them. In germline, CDR1 is LNHDA, CDR2 SQIVND (reference sequence). The CDR3 has 14 residues. The CDR3 DNA reads as TGTGCCAGTAAGGCTCGACAGGATTCCTACGAGCAGTACTTC. It specifies CASKARQDSYEQYF.